These T cell receptor beta chains were read from a single sample in a study of identical twins. MiXCR, run by TCRdb on the 5' RACE reads, gives a single entry per CDR3 protein. The sample holds 250,000 or so distinct CDR3 sequences, roughly 8% seen once. This same sample was also taken into another study, of yellow fever vaccine responses in identical twins.

What was sequenced was CD8+ T cells sorted from blood. The origin of the receptors is a woman in her late teens or twenties in good health. CDR3s include the opening cysteine and the closing phenylalanine or tryptophan. A D gene is named only where the DNA matches it firmly. Clone size appears in some rows only: once, few, many, or a class for an expanded clone.

clone size	V gene	J gene	D gene	CDR3 protein	CDR3 DNA
many	TRBV4-2	TRBJ2-2	.	CASSQGPFLLYTGELFF	TGTGCCAGCAGCCAAGGACCATTCCTCCTATACACCGGGGAGCTGTTTTTT
many	TRBV3-1	TRBJ2-1	.	CASSQVIAPGEQFF	TGTGCCAGCAGCCAAGTAATAGCGCCTGGTGAGCAGTTCTTC
few	TRBV5-1	TRBJ2-7	.	CASSLDSHGGTAPYEQYF	TGCGCCAGCAGCTTGGACTCGCACGGCGGGACAGCCCCCTACGAGCAGTACTTC
.	TRBV20-1	TRBJ2-1	.	CSARTLKRLVDEQFF	TGCAGTGCCCGCACCCTCAAGCGATTGGTGGATGAGCAGTTCTTC
.	TRBV7-9	TRBJ1-5	TRBD1	CASSATGDQPQHF	TGTGCCAGCAGCGCAACAGGGGATCAGCCCCAGCATTTT
many	TRBV7-9	TRBJ2-5	.	CASSDQDTAQETQYF	TGTGCCAGCAGCGATCAGGACACCGCTCAAGAGACCCAGTACTTC
many	TRBV29-1	TRBJ2-1	.	CSVGVGNYNEQFF	TGCAGCGTTGGGGTAGGAAACTACAATGAGCAGTTCTTC
few	TRBV6-1	TRBJ2-1	.	CASTDIEDGNEQFF	TGTGCCAGCACCGACATAGAGGACGGCAATGAGCAGTTCTTC
.	TRBV11-2	TRBJ2-7	TRBD1	CASSTPMFGTGRKEQYF	TGTGCCAGCAGCACCCCAATGTTTGGGACAGGGCGCAAAGAGCAGTACTTC
few	TRBV14	TRBJ2-1	TRBD2	CASSPAGTMQFF	TGTGCCAGCAGCCCGGCCGGGACTATGCAGTTCTTC
few	TRBV7-2	TRBJ1-2	.	CASSLNSGRNDGYTF	TGTGCCAGCAGCTTAAATTCGGGAAGAAACGATGGCTACACCTTC
many	TRBV15	TRBJ2-3	.	CATSRDGPEENSSTDTQYF	TGTGCCACCAGCAGAGATGGCCCGGAAGAGAACTCTAGCACAGATACGCAGTATTTT
.	TRBV12-3/TRBV12-4	TRBJ1-2	.	CASSLLLGDYGYTF	TGTGCCAGCAGTTTATTACTGGGGGACTATGGCTACACCTTC
many	TRBV7-2	TRBJ2-2	TRBD2	CASSSSGGTGELFF	TGTGCCAGCAGCTCGTCGGGGGGGACCGGGGAGCTGTTTTTT
few	TRBV7-2	TRBJ2-3	.	CASFTGTRTDTQYF	TGTGCCAGTTTCACAGGGACCCGCACAGATACGCAGTATTTT
many	TRBV4-2	TRBJ2-3	.	CASSQDRRPTDTQYF	TGTGCCAGCAGCCAAGACCGACGCCCCACAGATACGCAGTATTTT
few	TRBV20-1	TRBJ2-3	TRBD2	CSARDRSGRTPLDTQYF	TGCAGTGCTAGAGATCGAAGCGGGAGGACCCCCCTTGATACGCAGTATTTT
few	TRBV11-1	TRBJ2-5	.	CASSWTPPPDRYQETQYF	TGTGCCAGCAGCTGGACGCCGCCCCCCGACAGGTACCAAGAGACCCAGTACTTC
.	TRBV6-5	TRBJ2-5	.	CASSYRGPQETQYF	TGTGCCAGCAGTTACCGTGGACCCCAAGAGACCCAGTACTTC
many	TRBV7-9	TRBJ2-7	.	CASSSPGIFYEQYF	TGTGCCAGCAGCTCCCCAGGGATATTCTACGAGCAGTACTTC
many	TRBV15	TRBJ2-3	TRBD1	CATSSTGGVPSTDTQYF	TGTGCCACCAGCAGTACAGGGGGCGTACCGAGCACAGATACGCAGTATTTT
few	TRBV7-9	TRBJ1-1	TRBD1	CASSSYRGLDTEAFF	TGTGCCAGCAGCTCCTACAGGGGGCTGGACACTGAAGCTTTCTTT
.	TRBV20-1	TRBJ2-1	TRBD2	CSARDRRLAVYNEQFF	TGCAGTGCTAGAGATCGACGACTAGCGGTCTACAATGAGCAGTTCTTC
few	TRBV2	TRBJ2-5	.	CASSEIVERQETQYF	TGTGCCAGCAGTGAAATTGTGGAGAGGCAAGAGACCCAGTACTTC
few	TRBV7-2	TRBJ2-5	TRBD2	CASRLWGLAGGETQYF	TGTGCCAGCAGGTTATGGGGGTTAGCGGGAGGAGAGACCCAGTACTTC
.	TRBV10-2	TRBJ2-7	.	CASSDIRDEQYF	TGCGCCAGCAGTGATATCAGGGACGAGCAGTACTTC
few	TRBV27	TRBJ2-7	TRBD2	CASRLAGGPYEQYF	TGTGCCAGCAGGCTGGCGGGGGGTCCCTACGAGCAGTACTTC
many	TRBV4-1	TRBJ2-7	TRBD1	CASSPLTGANEQYF	TGCGCCAGCAGCCCTTTGACAGGGGCCAACGAGCAGTACTTC
many	TRBV6-6	TRBJ2-2	.	CASSYDITGELFF	TGTGCCAGCAGTTACGACATTACCGGGGAGCTGTTTTTT
.	TRBV2	TRBJ2-3	.	CASSPREASSTDTQYF	TGTGCCAGCAGTCCCCGCGAAGCATCAAGCACAGATACGCAGTATTTT
many	TRBV6-1	TRBJ2-7	TRBD1	CASTLGQGHNEQYF	TGTGCCAGCACCTTGGGACAGGGCCATAACGAGCAGTACTTC
many	TRBV28	TRBJ2-1	TRBD2	CASRRLADKYNEQFF	TGTGCCAGCAGAAGACTAGCGGACAAGTACAATGAGCAGTTCTTC
many	TRBV27	TRBJ2-1	TRBD1	CASSLGDRVDEQFF	TGTGCCAGCAGTTTAGGGGACAGGGTAGATGAGCAGTTCTTC
few	TRBV27	TRBJ2-2	.	CASSSWDGGELFF	TGTGCCAGCAGTTCGTGGGACGGCGGGGAGCTGTTTTTT
many	TRBV7-2	TRBJ2-1	.	CASSLEALGGNEQFF	TGTGCCAGCAGCTTAGAAGCGTTAGGGGGCAATGAGCAGTTCTTC
few	TRBV6-2/TRBV6-3	TRBJ2-2	TRBD2	CASSWTSGRYNTGELFF	TGTGCCAGCAGTTGGACTAGCGGGAGGTATAACACCGGGGAGCTGTTTTTT
.	TRBV7-9	TRBJ1-6	.	CASSFEDSNSPLHF	TGTGCCAGCAGCTTCGAGGACAGTAATTCACCCCTCCACTTT